These 13 T cell receptor beta chains came from one sample sequenced in a study of blood T cells in healthy people across ages. A second roughly 6 to 11 cycle PCR used barcoded and J-beta primers. TCRdb ran MiXCR on the 5' RACE reads and lists one entry per CDR3 protein. The data show more than 800,000 distinct CDR3 sequences, around 26% seen once. Sequenced input: blood. Receptors were obtained from a woman of 80 years or more in good health.

Comment on this clonotype: A much larger clone is a single base away; this may be a read error. The CDR3 DNA reads TGTGCCAGCAGCGCACTAGCGGGGACGGTAGGGACCCAGTACTTC. This sequence encodes CASSALAGTVGTQYF. This chain uses TRBV7-9 with TRBJ2-5; 10 nucleotides align to TRBD2. This CDR3 is built from 15 residues. From germline, CDR1 is SEHNR and CDR2 FQNEAQ (reference sequence). The V and J ends lost 5 bases and 7 bases, in that order; junction bases with no gene match: 10. Based on the CDR3 plus reference TRBV7-9 and TRBJ2-5, the full variable domain is DTGVSQNPRHKITKRGQNVTFRCDPISEHNRLYWYRQTLGQGPEFLTYFQNEAQLEKSRLLSDRFSAERPKGSFSTLEIQRTEQGDSAMYLCASSALAGTVGTQYFGPGTRLLVL.

Of note for this clonotype: This may be a read error: a much more frequent sequence differs by one nucleotide. The CDR3 loop is CASNPAARANQPQHF. The CDR3 DNA sequence: TGTGCCAGCAACCCTGCTGCCCGAGCGAATCAGCCCCAGCATTTT. The chain combines TRBV7-8 with TRBJ1-5, with D hard to call. Germline values: CDR1 SGHVS, CDR2 FQNEAQ. This CDR3 contains 15 residues. V was shortened by 7 bases and J by 4 bases, with 17 bases between the two germline ends.

The V gene is TRBV6-1, the J gene TRBJ2-2, with 8 bases matching TRBD1. V gave up 5 bases and J gave up 2 bases; unmatched junction bases: 4. Germline CDR1 is MNHNS and CDR2 is SASEGT. The CDR3 covers 15 residues. The CDR3 reads CASSLTGVNTGELFF. In DNA, the CDR3 is TGTGCCAGCAGTCTGACAGGGGTAAACACCGGGGAGCTGTTTTTT.

With respect to this clonotype: Being one base from a much bigger clone, this may be a read error. The rearrangement links TRBV6-5 to TRBJ2-1; D may be TRBD2 (5 bases). Germline V gene data show CDR1 as MNHEY and CDR2 as SVGAGI. The CDR3 has 14 residues. The CDR3 DNA is TGTACCAGCAGACGGGGTCGCTCCTACAATGAGCAGTTCTTC. This codes for CTSRRGRSYNEQFF.

The genes are TRBV10-3 and TRBJ2-2; D gene ambiguous. V was shortened by 1 base and J by 7 bases, with 7 bases between the two germline ends. This CDR3 has 13 residues. Germline V gene data show CDR1 as ENHRY and CDR2 as SYGVKD. CDR3 amino acids: CAISEFESGELFF. In nucleotides, the CDR3 is TGTGCCATCAGTGAGTTTGAGAGCGGGGAGCTGTTTTTT.

The chain has TRBV20-1 and TRBJ2-1; D might be TRBD2 (6 bases). The CDR3 extends over 16 amino acids. The V end was cut by 4 bases, the J end by 7 bases, with 23 bases between. The germline V gene encodes CDR1 DFQATT and CDR2 SNEGSKA (reference sequence). The CDR3 sequence is CSANLRLARNGNEQFF. Written as DNA, the CDR3 is TGCAGTGCTAATCTTCGGCTAGCGAGGAACGGGAATGAGCAGTTCTTC.

This clonotype has at least ten counts. This rearrangement joins TRBV12-3 or TRBV12-4 to TRBJ1-1; 9 nucleotides match TRBD1. The CDR3 totals 14 residues. Losses at the gene ends were 4 bases for V and 6 bases for J; bases not matched to a gene: 6. The CDR3 reads CASSSRDREPEAFF. DNA for the CDR3: TGTGCCAGCAGTTCCCGGGACAGGGAACCTGAAGCTTTCTTT.

The chain employs TRBV5-4 and TRBJ2-1; 10 bases fit TRBD1. This CDR3 has 14 amino acids. Looked up from germline, CDR1 is SGHNT and CDR2 is YYREEE (reference sequence). V lost 2 bases and J lost 8; bases outside the gene matches: 4. Here the CDR3 reads CASSFGTGVYEQFF. Written as DNA, the CDR3 is TGTGCCAGCAGCTTCGGGACAGGGGTTTATGAGCAGTTCTTC.

The V gene is TRBV5-1, the J gene TRBJ1-2, with D uncertain. The CDR3 is 14 residues long. Trimming cost V 5 bases and J 0 bases, with 11 bases left between them. Germline CDR1 and CDR2: SGHRS and YFSETQ. This CDR3 is CASSKGAANYGYTF. The DNA for the CDR3 is TGCGCCAGCAGTAAGGGCGCGGCTAACTATGGCTACACCTTC.

This clonotype has more than one count but fewer than ten. The V and J genes are TRBV7-2 and TRBJ2-2; 12 positions match TRBD2. Trimming cost V 6 bases and J 4 bases; bases outside gene matches: 3. This CDR3 is built from 15 residues. Per germline, CDR1 SGHTA and CDR2 FQGNSA. The CDR3 DNA reads TGTGCCAGCAGGTCTAGCGGGGGGGCCACCGGGGAGCTGTTTTTT. Translation gives CASRSSGGATGELFF.

There are a few counts of this clonotype. The chain uses TRBV14 and TRBJ1-6; 8 nucleotides line up with TRBD1. This CDR3 region has 16 residues. Germline CDR1 SGHDN, CDR2 FVKESK. V was clipped by 1 base and J by 7 bases; unmatched bases: 6. The chain's CDR3 is CASSQVQGARNSPLHF. The CDR3 DNA follows: TGTGCCAGCAGCCAAGTGCAGGGGGCGAGGAATTCACCCCTCCACTTT.

The table lists this clonotype with a few counts. The rearrangement links TRBV19 to TRBJ2-3, with TRBD2 identical over 9 bases. In germline, CDR1 is LNHDA, CDR2 SQIVND (reference sequence). Trimming cost V 6 bases and J 2 bases; bases outside gene matches: 3. This CDR3 has 14 residues. CDR3 bases: TGTGCCAGTAGGACTAGCGGACCCACAGATACGCAGTATTTT. This codes for CASRTSGPTDTQYF.

CDR3 bases: TGTGCCAGTAGTTCCCAACCGACAGGACAGCGCTATGGCTACACCTTC. Amino acid sequence: CASSSQPTGQRYGYTF. This rearrangement joins TRBV19 to TRBJ1-2, with D possibly being TRBD1 (6 bases). Germline V gives CDR1 LNHDA, CDR2 SQIVND (reference sequence). The CDR3 is 16 residues long. Trimming cost V 5 bases and J 4 bases, with 20 bases left between them.